What follows describes a single T cell receptor (beta chain). The data derive from a study of technical replicates of blood from a handful of donors. V gave up 5 bases and J gave up 7 bases; unmatched junction bases: 14. The CDR3 is 15 amino acids. The germline V gene encodes CDR1 MNHEY and CDR2 SMNVEV (reference sequence). The repertoire was sequenced with immunoSEQ multiplex PCR; TCRdb's copy has only in-frame clones and lacks some. This table holds 80,000 to 100,000 clones, approximately 96% found once. The clonotype comes from a human donor in good health. The sequencing sample was made of T cells isolated from PBMCs. The V gene is TRBV27, the J gene TRBJ2-7; 7 nucleotides match TRBD2. CDR3 bases: TGTGCCAGCAGTCCCTCCATCCTACTAGCGCGGGAGCAGTACTTC. Amino acids: CASSPSILLAREQYF.